Included here is one T cell receptor beta chain sequence, with context. Healthy and HIV-negative, the adult donors had no recent acute infections or vaccinations. The protocol was immunoSEQ multiplex PCR, while the TCRdb copy is restricted to in-frame clones and leaves out a portion. The sample records some 2.4 million clones, more than 85% being singletons. The sample is drawn from a study of shared clonotypes between healthy human individuals. The sequenced material came from naive CD4+ T cells from PBMCs. The subset here: CD45RA+ positively selected. The clonotype originates from a man between 18 and 35 years old in good health. Some clones in this sample may be carry-over from other donors' samples.

The CDR3, as DNA: TGTGCCAGTACCCCAGGATCGGGACGGGGAAACTATGGCTACACCTTC. Translation gives CASTPGSGRGNYGYTF. The gene calls are TRBV19 and TRBJ1-2, with D possibly matching TRBD1 (5 bases). Germline CDR1 LNHDA, CDR2 SQIVND (reference sequence). V was clipped by 7 bases and J by 2 bases, with 20 bases between them. This CDR3 comprises 16 residues. Full variable domain (remainder filled in from reference TRBV19 and TRBJ1-2): DGGITQSPKYLFRKEGQNVTLSCEQNLNHDAMYWYRQDPGQGLRLIYYSQIVNDFQKGDIAEGYSVSREKKESFPLTVTSAQKNPTAFYLCASTPGSGRGNYGYTFGSGTRLTVV.